Sequencing of this T cell receptor (beta chain) was carried out in a study of CD8 T cells in ankylosing spondylitis. Study-level findings and limits: It was reported that disease-linked clones were significantly enriched in matched ankylosing spondylitis synovial fluid. Peripheral blood samples showed relatively rare disease-linked clones, and these clones were CD8+.

Using its own MiXCR run on the 5' RACE reads, TCRdb lists one record per CDR3 protein. The table shows about 150,000 distinct CDR3 sequences, with more than 40% occurring only once. V dropped 0 bases and J dropped 2 bases, with 12 bases sitting between them. Per the germline V gene, CDR1 is SEHNR and CDR2 is FQNEAQ (reference sequence). CDR3 length: 16 residues. Of note for this clonotype: The target antigen is unknown.

V and J are TRBV7-9 and TRBJ2-3; no firm D call. Sequencing was carried out using synovial fluid, either unsorted or a sorted T cell fraction (not recorded which). The TCR was taken from a male donor with ankylosing spondylitis. The CDR3 nucleotides read TGTGCCAGCAGCTTAGCTGGCACAGATCACACAGATACGCAGTATTTT. Translation gives CASSLAGTDHTDTQYF. Using reference TRBV7-9 and TRBJ2-3 for the parts outside the CDR3, the full variable domain is DTGVSQNPRHKITKRGQNVTFRCDPISEHNRLYWYRQTLGQGPEFLTYFQNEAQLEKSRLLSDRFSAERPKGSFSTLEIQRTEQGDSAMYLCASSLAGTDHTDTQYFGPGTRLTVL.